This T cell receptor (beta chain) was captured by sequencing in a study of CXCR3-negative and CXCR3-positive naive CD8 T cells. Preparation of TRB cDNA libraries relied on 5' RACE carrying UMI labels. After re-calling the 5' RACE reads, TCRdb lists one entry per CDR3 protein, DNA absent. Found here are 150,000 to 180,000 distinct CDR3 sequences; the top ten clones hold 0.49%. Naive CD8+ T cells had a CD45RO-CCR7+CD27+CD95- phenotype. Overall study results and limits: Hydrophobicity of TRB CDR3s was greater in CXCR3-positive naive cells than in CXCR3-negative naive cells.

A note on this clonotype: As yet, its antigen is unknown.

The CDR3 is made up of 16 amino acids. Germline V CDR1 and CDR2: SGHRS, YFSETQ. This sequence joins TRBV5-1 and TRBJ2-3; without DNA, the TCRdb call of TRBD1 cannot be checked. The clonotype originates from a human donor in good health. Some clones in this sample may be carry-over from other donors' samples. Sequencing was done on a sample of naive CXCR3+ CD8+ T cells from blood. Sample subset: CD45RO-CCR7+CD27+CD95- naive CD8+ T cells expressing CXCR3 (TNR3+). The CDR3 reads CACSPTGDRVTDTQYF.